Listed here are 19 T cell receptor beta chains from one sample, sequenced in a study of PD-1 blockade in classical Hodgkin lymphoma (dated by TCRdb to about 2020). The protocol used for the library was the immunoSEQ multiplex PCR assay. The table was pulled from immuneACCESS by TCRdb, which kept in-frame rearrangements only. Such tables lose some clones; where checked, under half of the loss comes from unresolved V genes, and the rest has no known cause. The sample yields 90,000 to 100,000 clones; over 85% were counted once. Approximately 2.8% of the sample is taken by the ten largest. The time point label here, explained by the study, means: cycle 1 day 1 (C1D1), immediately before nivolumab initiation. All trial patients had relapsed after autologous stem cell transplantation, with cohorts A, B and C differing in prior brentuximab vedotin exposure. The starting material was peripheral blood mononuclear cells (PBMCs), obtained at baseline. These receptors originate from a human donor with classical Hodgkin lymphoma.

The chain is built from TRBV25-1 and TRBJ1-2, with 7 bases matching TRBD1. CDR3 length: 12 amino acids. Per the germline V gene, CDR1 is MGHDK and CDR2 is SYGVNS. The V segment lost 6 bases and the J segment 6 bases; nucleotides outside the gene matches: 4. The CDR3 nucleotides read TGTGCCAGCAGAAATACAGGGGATGGCTACACCTTC. It specifies CASRNTGDGYTF.

The CDR3 protein is CASSAQAWGNQPQHF. For the CDR3, the DNA is TGTGCCAGCAGTGCGCAGGCCTGGGGTAATCAGCCCCAGCATTTT. This chain uses TRBV6-1 with TRBJ1-5, with D unresolved. Germline CDR1 reads MNHNS; CDR2 reads SASEGT. There are 15 residues in the CDR3. The V and J ends lost 4 bases and 4 bases respectively, with 14 bases between them.

CDR3: CAINIQGRGDEAFF. The CDR3 nucleotides read TGTGCCATCAACATCCAGGGGAGAGGGGATGAAGCTTTCTTT. The chain has TRBV10-3 and TRBJ1-1; perhaps TRBD1 as D (6 bases). Per the germline V gene, CDR1 is ENHRY and CDR2 is SYGVKD. CDR3 length: 14 residues. V lost 7 bases, J lost 7 bases, and 19 bases lay in between.

The chain employs TRBV6-1 and TRBJ2-1; 8 nucleotides line up with TRBD2. J lost 1 base, V lost 4 bases, and 6 bases had no gene match. Germline CDR1 MNHNS, CDR2 SASEGT. The CDR3 has 16 residues. CDR3 nucleotides: TGTGCCAGCAGTGGTTGGACTAGCTCGTCCTACAATGAGCAGTTCTTC. Translated, it gives CASSGWTSSSYNEQFF.

The genes are TRBV5-1 and TRBJ2-5; D is possibly TRBD1 or TRBD2 (5 bases each). This CDR3 comprises 15 residues. Germline values: CDR1 SGHRS, CDR2 YFSETQ. V was shortened by 1 base and J by 2 bases, with 12 bases between the two germline ends. The DNA for the CDR3 is TGCGCCAGCAGCTTGTGGAGAGGGGCGCAAGAGACCCAGTACTTC. Translation: CASSLWRGAQETQYF. The variable domain in full, with the rest retrieved from reference TRBV5-1 and TRBJ2-5, is KAGVTQTPRYLIKTRGQQVTLSCSPISGHRSVSWYQQTPGQGLQFLFEYFSETQRNKGNFPGRFSGRQFSNSRSEMNVSTLELGDSALYLCASSLWRGAQETQYFGPGTRLLVL.

The chain carries TRBV4-1 and TRBJ2-1, with 8 bases aligning to TRBD2. This CDR3 is 17 amino acids long. The V gene end was trimmed by 2 bases and the J gene end by 9 bases; junction bases not matched to a gene: 15. Germline CDR1 and CDR2: MGHRA and YSYEKL. The chain's CDR3 is CASSQSRGGGSLGEQFF. CDR3 sequence (DNA): TGCGCCAGCAGCCAATCACGGGGGGGAGGTTCCCTGGGTGAGCAGTTCTTC.

This chain joins TRBV4-1 and TRBJ2-7; D remains unclear. This CDR3 contains 13 residues. Germline CDR1 MGHRA, CDR2 YSYEKL. The V and J ends lost 2 bases and 3 bases respectively, with 8 bases between them. The CDR3 nucleotides read TGCGCCAGCAGCCAACTGGGGATCTACGAGCAGTACTTC. It yields the protein CASSQLGIYEQYF.

This clone was seen once. The chain carries TRBV19 and TRBJ2-1; 7 positions agree with TRBD1. J lost 3 bases, V lost 6 bases, and 5 bases had no gene match. This CDR3 has 14 residues. Germline-derived CDR1 and CDR2 are LNHDA and SQIVND (reference sequence). In nucleotides, the CDR3 is TGTGCCAGTAGGGGGACAGACCACTACAATGAGCAGTTCTTC. Amino acid sequence: CASRGTDHYNEQFF.

The rearrangement uses TRBV6-1 and TRBJ2-2; the match to TRBD2 covers 12 bases. Looked up from germline, CDR1 is MNHNS and CDR2 is SASEGT. The CDR3 totals 16 residues. The trim removed 6 bases at V and 5 bases at J, leaving 7 bases unmatched. This CDR3 reads CASRERLAGVTGELFF. CDR3 nucleotide sequence: TGTGCCAGCAGGGAAAGACTAGCGGGAGTTACCGGGGAGCTGTTTTTT.

The chain uses TRBV6-6 and TRBJ2-7; TRBD1 agrees at 8 bases. CDR1 is MNHNY and CDR2 is SVGAGI in the germline V gene (reference sequence). Germline trimming cut 0 bases from V and 2 bases from J; bases unmatched to any gene: 6. The CDR3 extends over 16 amino acids. CDR3 DNA sequence: TGTGCCAGCAGTTACTCACCGGGACAGGAGACCTACGAGCAGTACTTC. Protein sequence: CASSYSPGQETYEQYF.

The rearrangement links TRBV5-4 to TRBJ2-5; the match to TRBD2 covers 9 bases. CDR1 is SGHNT and CDR2 is YYREEE in the germline V gene (reference sequence). The CDR3 is 16 residues long. Losses at the gene ends were 0 bases for V and 4 bases for J; bases not matched to a gene: 7. The CDR3 reads CASSLVGGRAGETQYF. CDR3 nucleotide sequence: TGTGCCAGCAGCTTGGTTGGCGGGAGGGCAGGAGAGACCCAGTACTTC. Supplemented by reference TRBV5-4 and TRBJ2-5, the full variable domain reads ETGVTQSPTHLIKTRGQQVTLRCSSQSGHNTVSWYQQALGQGPQFIFQYYREEENGRGNFPPRFSGLQFPNYSSELNVNALELDDSALYLCASSLVGGRAGETQYFGPGTRLLVL.

This sequence joins TRBV30 and TRBJ2-5; perhaps D is TRBD1 or TRBD2 (5 bases each). Germline values: CDR1 GTSNPN, CDR2 SVGIG (reference sequence). The CDR3 runs 11 residues. V lost 5 bases and J 4 bases, leaving 8 bases between the germline ends. CDR3 residues: CAWGGGETQYF. For the CDR3, the DNA is TGTGCCTGGGGTGGGGGAGAGACCCAGTACTTC.

The V and J genes are TRBV28 and TRBJ1-5; D gene ambiguous. The CDR3 is 14 amino acids. The germline V gene encodes CDR1 MDHEN and CDR2 SYDVKM. The V and J ends lost 11 bases and 1 base respectively, with 15 bases between them. CDR3 nucleotides: TGTGCCTGCGAACGTCTGGACAGCAATCAGCCCCAGCATTTT. Its translation: CACERLDSNQPQHF.

The chain is built from TRBV19 and TRBJ1-2; 8 bases fit TRBD1. V was clipped by 5 bases and J by 10 bases; unmatched bases: 15. This CDR3 contains 15 residues. CDR1 and CDR2 from the germline V gene are LNHDA and SQIVND (reference sequence). CDR3 nucleotide sequence: TGTGCCAGTAGTGGCAGGTCGGGACAGGACTTCTTCTACACCTTC. Its protein is CASSGRSGQDFFYTF.

The chain uses TRBV7-9 and TRBJ1-2; 9 positions agree with TRBD1. Unmatched junction bases numbered 12, after V lost 2 bases and J lost 5 bases. Germline V gene lookup returns CDR1 SEHNR and CDR2 FQNEAQ (reference sequence). This CDR3 is built from 17 residues. CDR3 bases: TGTGCCAGCAGCTTACCCGTACCGGGACAGGGAGTTTATGGCTACACCTTC. Protein: CASSLPVPGQGVYGYTF.

The sample holds a few counts of this clone. The V and J genes are TRBV14 and TRBJ1-1; unclear D gene. The V end was cut by 0 bases, the J end by 4 bases, with 9 bases between. The CDR3 contains 14 residues. Germline values: CDR1 SGHDN, CDR2 FVKESK. The CDR3, as DNA: TGTGCCAGCAGCCAAGAAGGATATAGCACTGAAGCTTTCTTT. It encodes CASSQEGYSTEAFF.

This sequence joins TRBV5-4 and TRBJ2-7, with TRBD2 as a possible D gene (7 bases). The CDR3 length is 13 residues. Trimming stripped 0 bases from V and 6 bases from J, with 10 bases between. Per the germline V gene, CDR1 is SGHNT and CDR2 is YYREEE (reference sequence). CDR3 region: CASSLDREGEQYF. The CDR3 DNA is TGTGCCAGCAGCTTGGACAGGGAGGGCGAGCAGTACTTC. The full variable domain, with the rest looked up from reference TRBV5-4 and TRBJ2-7, is ETGVTQSPTHLIKTRGQQVTLRCSSQSGHNTVSWYQQALGQGPQFIFQYYREEENGRGNFPPRFSGLQFPNYSSELNVNALELDDSALYLCASSLDREGEQYFGPGTRLTVT.

With respect to this clone: At one of its ends the junction is not consistent with the germline gene, which may arise from a read error. The chain recombines TRBV5-1 with TRBJ1-2; D is perhaps TRBD1 (5 bases). The CDR3 loop spans 14 amino acids. CDR1 and CDR2 from the germline V gene are SGHRS and YFSETQ. The CDR3 nucleotides are TGCGCCAGCAGCTTGACAGCTGACAACCGGGACGGACACTTC. Its protein product is CASSLTADNRDGHF.

The chain combines TRBV9 with TRBJ2-1, with D maybe TRBD2 (5 bases). The CDR3 totals 12 residues. The germline V and J ends were trimmed by 7 bases and 9 bases, with 14 bases remaining between them. Germline V lookup: CDR1 SGDLS, CDR2 YYNGEE. CDR3 residues: CASSTTRGEQFF. CDR3 DNA sequence: TGTGCCAGCTCCACTACTAGAGGTGAGCAGTTCTTC.